This TCR beta chain emerged from a study of regulatory T cells in long-lasting Graves disease. The study's findings and limits: Persistent patients had more shared public clonotypes (around 2,700) than new patients (about 870).

This CDR3 contains 17 residues. After removal of 6 bases from V and 5 bases from J, the junction contained 17 bases not matched to a gene. Germline V gives CDR1 SGHDN, CDR2 FVKESK. The TCR beta library used iRepertoire HTBI primers with Arm-PCR amplification of CDR3. TCRdb re-called the multiplex PCR reads with MiXCR, one entry per CDR3 protein. The sample includes roughly 500,000 distinct CDR3 sequences, about 11% of them seen just once. Sample time point: newly diagnosed GD, antithyroid drugs for less than 3 months. From PBMCs, RNA was extracted and then used to make the TCR library. This clonotype appeared a few times. What it recognizes is unknown. The sample was also linked to a second study, of T cells in Graves' hyperthyroidism and ophthalmopathy. Per that paper: The HTBI primer set drove a first-round RT-PCR of the TCR CDR3.

Specimen: peripheral blood mononuclear cells (PBMCs), collected at new diagnosis, from a patient treated with antithyroid drugs. The chain recombines TRBV14 with TRBJ2-7; 9 bases align to TRBD2. This sequence was found in a woman in her thirties with Graves disease. Here the CDR3 reads CASSPLSGRIGSNEQYF. DNA of the CDR3: TGTGCCAGCAGTCCCCTTAGCGGGAGAATCGGTAGCAACGAGCAGTACTTC.